Below, one T cell receptor (beta chain) is given with its context. Its antigen remains unknown. This sample is part of a study of CD8+ T cells in alopecia areata. General study points: Mice gave a clearer picture of TCR sharing than patients did, possibly for HLA-related reasons.

Losses at the gene ends were 5 bases for V and 6 bases for J; bases not matched to a gene: 5. CDR1 SGHTA and CDR2 FQGNSA come from the germline V gene. The CDR3 is 15 residues long. Isolated RNA was reverse transcribed into cDNA used as the sequencing template. The assay was immunoSEQ multiplex PCR, and TCRdb's table has in-frame clones only and misses some. The sample contains 100,000 to 130,000 clones, approximately 59% of which appear only once. Separation by sorting yielded CD4+ and CD8+ T cells from PBMCs. The sequenced sample was CD8+ T cells sorted from blood. The sequence came from a human donor in good health. The chain couples TRBV7-2 to TRBJ2-1; 12 bases match TRBD2. Here the CDR3 DNA reads TGTGCCAGCAGCATTCTAGCGGGGGGGACCAATGAGCAGTTCTTC. Translating it yields CASSILAGGTNEQFF.